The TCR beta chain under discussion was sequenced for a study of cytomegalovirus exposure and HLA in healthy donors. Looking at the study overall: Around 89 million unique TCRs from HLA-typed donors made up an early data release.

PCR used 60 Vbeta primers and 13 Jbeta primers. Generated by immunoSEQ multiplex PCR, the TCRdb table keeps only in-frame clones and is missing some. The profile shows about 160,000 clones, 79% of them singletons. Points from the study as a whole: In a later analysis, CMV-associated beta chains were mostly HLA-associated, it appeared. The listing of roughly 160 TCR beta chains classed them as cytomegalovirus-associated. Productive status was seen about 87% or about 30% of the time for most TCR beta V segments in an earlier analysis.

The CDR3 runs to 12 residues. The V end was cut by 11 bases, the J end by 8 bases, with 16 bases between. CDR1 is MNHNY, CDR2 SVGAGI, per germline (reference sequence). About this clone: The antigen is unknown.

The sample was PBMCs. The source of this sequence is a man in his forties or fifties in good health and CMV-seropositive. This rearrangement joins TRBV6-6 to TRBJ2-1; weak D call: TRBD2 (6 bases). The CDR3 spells CAGTQGGDEQFF. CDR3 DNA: TGTGCCGGGACGCAAGGAGGGGATGAGCAGTTCTTC.